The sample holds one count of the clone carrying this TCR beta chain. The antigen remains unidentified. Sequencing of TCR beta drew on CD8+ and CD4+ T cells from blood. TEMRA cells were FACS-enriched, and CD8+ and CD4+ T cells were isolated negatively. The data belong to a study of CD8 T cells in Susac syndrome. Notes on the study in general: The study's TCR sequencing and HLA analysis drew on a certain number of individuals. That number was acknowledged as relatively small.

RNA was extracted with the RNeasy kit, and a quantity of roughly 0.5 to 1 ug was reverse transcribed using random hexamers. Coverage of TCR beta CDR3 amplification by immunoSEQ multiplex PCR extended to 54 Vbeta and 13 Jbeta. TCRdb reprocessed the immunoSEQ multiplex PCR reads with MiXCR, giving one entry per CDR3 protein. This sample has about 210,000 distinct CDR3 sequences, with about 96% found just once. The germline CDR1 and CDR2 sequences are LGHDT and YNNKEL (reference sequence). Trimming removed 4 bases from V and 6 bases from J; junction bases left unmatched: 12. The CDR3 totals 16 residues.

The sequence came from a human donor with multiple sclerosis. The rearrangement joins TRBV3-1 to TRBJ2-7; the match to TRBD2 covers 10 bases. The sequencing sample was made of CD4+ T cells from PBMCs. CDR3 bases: TGTGCCAGCAGCCCCTTGGCGTCAGCGGGAGGGCCCGAGCAGTACTTC. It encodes CASSPLASAGGPEQYF.